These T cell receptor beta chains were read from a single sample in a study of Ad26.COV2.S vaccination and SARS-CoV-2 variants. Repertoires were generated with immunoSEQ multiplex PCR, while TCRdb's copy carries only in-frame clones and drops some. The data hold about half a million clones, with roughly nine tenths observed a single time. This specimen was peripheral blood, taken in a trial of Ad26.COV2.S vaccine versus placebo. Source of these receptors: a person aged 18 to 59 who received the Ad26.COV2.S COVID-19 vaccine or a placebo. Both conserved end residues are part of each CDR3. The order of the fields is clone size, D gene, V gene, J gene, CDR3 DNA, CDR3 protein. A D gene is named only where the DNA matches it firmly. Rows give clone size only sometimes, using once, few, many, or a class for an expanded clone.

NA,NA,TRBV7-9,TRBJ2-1,TGTGCCAGCAGCCCCCGGGACTCCTTCAATGAGCAGTTCTTC,CASSPRDSFNEQFF
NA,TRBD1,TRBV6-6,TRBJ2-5,TGTGCCAGCAGCCGGGGACAGGGCCAAGAGACCCAGTACTTC,CASSRGQGQETQYF
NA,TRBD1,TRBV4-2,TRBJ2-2,TGTGCCAGCAGCCAAGGACAGGGGTCCTCCACCGGGGAGCTGTTTTTT,CASSQGQGSSTGELFF
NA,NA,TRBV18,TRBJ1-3,TGTGCCAGCTCACAAAACTCTGACCGGAGAAACACCATATATTTT,CASSQNSDRRNTIYF
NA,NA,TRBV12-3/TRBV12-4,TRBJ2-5,TGTGCCAGCAGTTTACAGTTCGAAGAGACCCAGTACTTC,CASSLQFEETQYF
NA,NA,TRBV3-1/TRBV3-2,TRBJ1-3,TGTGCCAGCAGCCCCATCCGTGACTCTGGAAACACCATATATTTT,CASSPIRDSGNTIYF
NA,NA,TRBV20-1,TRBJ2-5,TGCAGTGCTAGTAACAACCAAGAGACCCAGTACTTC,CSASNNQETQYF
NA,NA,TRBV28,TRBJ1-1,TGTGCCAGCAGTTTCTTACGGAGGAACACTGAAGCTTTCTTT,CASSFLRRNTEAFF
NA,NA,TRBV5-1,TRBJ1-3,TGCGCCAGCAGCTTGGACAGGGCGGCCTCTGGAAACACCATATATTTT,CASSLDRAASGNTIYF
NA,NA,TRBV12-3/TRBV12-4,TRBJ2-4,TGTGCCAGCAGTTTTTTGGGACAAAACATTCAGTACTTC,CASSFLGQNIQYF
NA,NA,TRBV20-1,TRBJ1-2,TGCAGTGCTAGTCCGAGATTGTCTAACTATGGCTACACCTTC,CSASPRLSNYGYTF
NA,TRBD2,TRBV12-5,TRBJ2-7,TGTGCTAGTGGTTTGGGACCGGGACTAGCGGGGGCCTCCTACGAGCAGTACTTC,CASGLGPGLAGASYEQYF
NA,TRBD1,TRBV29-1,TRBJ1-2,TGCAGCGTTGTCAAGGGGACAGGGGAACTCTCTGGCTACACCTTC,CSVVKGTGELSGYTF
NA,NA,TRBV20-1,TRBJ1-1,TGCAGTGCTGGTGATATGAACACTGAAGCTTTCTTT,CSAGDMNTEAFF
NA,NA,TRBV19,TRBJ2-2,TGTGCCAGTAGTATGGTACAGCTACCCTACACCGGGGAGCTGTTTTTT,CASSMVQLPYTGELFF
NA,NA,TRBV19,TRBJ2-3,TGTGCCAGTAGTCAGAGCGAGCGGTGGTATTTT,CASSQSERWYF
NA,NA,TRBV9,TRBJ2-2,TGTGCCAGCAGCGTAGGACCGATGTTCGGGGGGGAGCTGTTTTTT,CASSVGPMFGGELFF
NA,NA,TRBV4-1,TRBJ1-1,TGCGCCAGCACCAATTGGGGGGTCACTGAAGCTTTCTTT,CASTNWGVTEAFF
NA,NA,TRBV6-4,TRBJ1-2,TGTGCCAGCAGTGACACTAAAGAGTGGGTCCAGGGCTTTAACTATGGCTACACCTTC,CASSDTKEWVQGFNYGYTF
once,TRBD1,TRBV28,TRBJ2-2,TGTGCCAGCAGCCGGACAGGGTACACCGGGGAGCTGTTTTTT,CASSRTGYTGELFF
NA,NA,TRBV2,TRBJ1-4,TGTGCCAGCAGCGAACGGCAGGGAAGGAATGAAAAACTGTTTTTT,CASSERQGRNEKLFF
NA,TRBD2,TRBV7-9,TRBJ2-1,TGTGCCAGCAGCTGGGGAGCGGGACTAGCTGGGAATGAGCAGTTCTTC,CASSWGAGLAGNEQFF
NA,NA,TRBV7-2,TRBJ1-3,TGTGCCAGCACCCCCCAAGGGACGGTGGTCTCTGGAAACACCATATATTTT,CASTPQGTVVSGNTIYF
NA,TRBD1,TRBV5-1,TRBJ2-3,TGCGCCAGCAGCCCCCAGGTCGGGACAGGGGGGAGCACAGATACGCAGTATTTT,CASSPQVGTGGSTDTQYF
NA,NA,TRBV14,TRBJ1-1,TGTGCCAGCAGCCAAGATATGGTCACTGAAGCTTTCTTT,CASSQDMVTEAFF
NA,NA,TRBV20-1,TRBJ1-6,TGCAGTGCTAGTACAGGGTCAAGGTCACCCCTCCACTTT,CSASTGSRSPLHF
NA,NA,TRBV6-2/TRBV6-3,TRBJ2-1,TGTGCCAGCAGTTCGGACCCGTCCTACAATGAGCAGTTCTTC,CASSSDPSYNEQFF
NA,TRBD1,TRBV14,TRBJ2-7,TGTGCCAGCAGCCAAGTTAGGGGACAGGGCGTCTACGAGCAGTACTTC,CASSQVRGQGVYEQYF
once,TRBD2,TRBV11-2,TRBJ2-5,TGTGCCAGCAGCTTTTGGACTAGCCAGGAGACCCAGTACTTC,CASSFWTSQETQYF